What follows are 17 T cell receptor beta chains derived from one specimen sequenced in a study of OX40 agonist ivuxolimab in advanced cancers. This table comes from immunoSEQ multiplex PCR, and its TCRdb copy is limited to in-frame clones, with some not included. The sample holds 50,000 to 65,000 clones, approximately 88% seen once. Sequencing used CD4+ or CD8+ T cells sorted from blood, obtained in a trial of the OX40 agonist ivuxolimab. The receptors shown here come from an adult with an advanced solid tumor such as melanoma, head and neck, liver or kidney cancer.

DNA for the CDR3: TGTGCCAGCAGTTTCCGCGGGGGAGTTAGGTACGAGCAGTACTTC. Translation: CASSFRGGVRYEQYF. The J gene is TRBJ2-7, the V gene TRBV28; TRBD2 agrees at 7 bases. The CDR3 spans 15 residues. Germline-derived CDR1 and CDR2 are MDHEN and SYDVKM. V was pared by 3 bases and J by 4 bases, with 9 bases of the junction left unmatched.

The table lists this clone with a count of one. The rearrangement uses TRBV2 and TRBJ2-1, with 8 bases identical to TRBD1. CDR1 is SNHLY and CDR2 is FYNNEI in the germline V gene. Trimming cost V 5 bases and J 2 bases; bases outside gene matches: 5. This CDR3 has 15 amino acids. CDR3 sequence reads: CASSPGQATYNEQFF. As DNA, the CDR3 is TGTGCCAGCAGTCCGGGACAGGCGACCTACAATGAGCAGTTCTTC.

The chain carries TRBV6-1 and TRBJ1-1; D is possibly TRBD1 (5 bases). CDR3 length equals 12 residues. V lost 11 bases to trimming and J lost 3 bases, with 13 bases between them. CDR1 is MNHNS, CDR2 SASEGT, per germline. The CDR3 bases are TGTGCCGGGGGTTACGAGGACACTGAAGCTTTCTTT. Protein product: CAGGYEDTEAFF.

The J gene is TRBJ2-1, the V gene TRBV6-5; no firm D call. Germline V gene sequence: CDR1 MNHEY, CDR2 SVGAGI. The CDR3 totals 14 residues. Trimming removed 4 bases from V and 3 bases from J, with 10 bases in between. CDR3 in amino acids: CASSLKAVYNEQFF. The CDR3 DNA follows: TGTGCCAGCAGTTTGAAGGCAGTCTACAATGAGCAGTTCTTC.

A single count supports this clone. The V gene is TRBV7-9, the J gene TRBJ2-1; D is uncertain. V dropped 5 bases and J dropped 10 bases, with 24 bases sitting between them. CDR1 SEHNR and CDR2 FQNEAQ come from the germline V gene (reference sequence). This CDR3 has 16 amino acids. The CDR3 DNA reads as TGTGCCAGCAGCGCCCCCGTTCTTCTTGCGGTTAGCGAGCAGTTCTTC. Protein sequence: CASSAPVLLAVSEQFF.

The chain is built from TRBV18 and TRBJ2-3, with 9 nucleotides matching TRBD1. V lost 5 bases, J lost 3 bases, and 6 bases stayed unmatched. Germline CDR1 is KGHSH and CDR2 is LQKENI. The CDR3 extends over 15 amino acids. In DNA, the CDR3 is TGTGCCAGCTCAATAGGGACAGGGAAAACAGATACGCAGTATTTT. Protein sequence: CASSIGTGKTDTQYF.

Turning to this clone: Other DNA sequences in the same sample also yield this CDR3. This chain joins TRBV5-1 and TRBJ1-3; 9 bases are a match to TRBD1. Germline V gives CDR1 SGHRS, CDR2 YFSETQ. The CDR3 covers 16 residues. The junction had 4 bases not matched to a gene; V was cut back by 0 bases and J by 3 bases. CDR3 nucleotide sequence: TGCGCCAGCAGCTTGGCCGGGACAGGGTATGGAAACACCATATATTTT. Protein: CASSLAGTGYGNTIYF.

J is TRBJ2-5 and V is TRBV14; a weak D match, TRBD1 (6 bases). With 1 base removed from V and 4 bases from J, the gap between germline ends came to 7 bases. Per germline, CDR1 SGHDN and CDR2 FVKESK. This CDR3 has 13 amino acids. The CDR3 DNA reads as TGTGCCAGCAGCCAAGGCAGGGGAGAGACCCAGTACTTC. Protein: CASSQGRGETQYF.

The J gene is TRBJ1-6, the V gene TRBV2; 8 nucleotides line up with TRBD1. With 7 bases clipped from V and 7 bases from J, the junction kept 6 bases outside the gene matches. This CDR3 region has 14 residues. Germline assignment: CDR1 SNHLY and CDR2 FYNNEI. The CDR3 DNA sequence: TGTGCCAGCACCATACAGGGGGGGAATTCACCCCTCCACTTT. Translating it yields CASTIQGGNSPLHF.

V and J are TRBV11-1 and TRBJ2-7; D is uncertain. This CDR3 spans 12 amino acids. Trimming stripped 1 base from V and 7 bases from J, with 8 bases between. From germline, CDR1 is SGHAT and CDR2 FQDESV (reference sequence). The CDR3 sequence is CASSLDSLEQYF. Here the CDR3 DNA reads TGTGCCAGCAGCTTAGACTCCCTGGAGCAGTACTTC. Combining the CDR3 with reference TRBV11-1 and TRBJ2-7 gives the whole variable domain EAEVAQSPRYKITEKSQAVAFWCDPISGHATLYWYRQILGQGPELLVQFQDESVVDDSQLPKDRFSAERLKGVDSTLKIQPAELGDSAMYLCASSLDSLEQYFGPGTRLTVT.

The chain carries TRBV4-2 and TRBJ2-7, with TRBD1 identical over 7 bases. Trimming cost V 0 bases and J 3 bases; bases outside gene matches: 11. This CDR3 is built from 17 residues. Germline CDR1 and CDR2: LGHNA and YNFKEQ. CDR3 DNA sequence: TGTGCCAGCAGCCAAGAAGGGCACGGGACAGCCCTCTACGAGCAGTACTTC. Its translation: CASSQEGHGTALYEQYF.

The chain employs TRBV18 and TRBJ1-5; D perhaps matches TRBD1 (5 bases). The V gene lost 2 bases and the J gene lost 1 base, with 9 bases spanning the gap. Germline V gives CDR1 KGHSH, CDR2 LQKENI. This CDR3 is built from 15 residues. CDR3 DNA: TGTGCCAGCTCACCAGGGGGGGGAAGCAATCAGCCCCAGCATTTT. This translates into CASSPGGGSNQPQHF.

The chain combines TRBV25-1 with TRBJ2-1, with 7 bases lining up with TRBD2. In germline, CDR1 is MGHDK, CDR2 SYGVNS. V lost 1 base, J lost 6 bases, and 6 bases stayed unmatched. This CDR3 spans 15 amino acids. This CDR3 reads CASSEWAGVSNEQFF. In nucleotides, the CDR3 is TGTGCCAGCAGTGAATGGGCGGGAGTGAGCAATGAGCAGTTCTTC.

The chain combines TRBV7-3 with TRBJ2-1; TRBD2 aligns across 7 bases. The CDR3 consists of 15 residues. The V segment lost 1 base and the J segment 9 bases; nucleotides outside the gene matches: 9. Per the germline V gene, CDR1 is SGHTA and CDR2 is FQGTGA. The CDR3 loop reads CASSLNPGTKGEQFF. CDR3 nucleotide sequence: TGTGCCAGCAGCTTAAATCCCGGGACTAAGGGTGAGCAGTTCTTC.

The CDR3 region is CAWSRVWGQGGQHTQYF. The DNA of the CDR3 is TGTGCCTGGAGTCGGGTTTGGGGACAGGGTGGGCAACATACGCAGTATTTT. The rearrangement joins TRBV30 to TRBJ2-3; 9 bases match TRBD1. In germline, CDR1 is GTSNPN, CDR2 SVGIG (reference sequence). J was trimmed by 7 bases and V by 2 bases; bases with no gene match: 16. The CDR3 has 17 residues.

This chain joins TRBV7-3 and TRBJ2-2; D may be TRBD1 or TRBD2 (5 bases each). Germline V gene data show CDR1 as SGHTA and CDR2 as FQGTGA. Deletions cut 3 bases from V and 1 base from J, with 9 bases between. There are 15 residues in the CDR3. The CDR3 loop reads CASSLGTMNTGELFF. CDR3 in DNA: TGTGCCAGCAGCTTGGGGACCATGAACACCGGGGAGCTGTTTTTT.

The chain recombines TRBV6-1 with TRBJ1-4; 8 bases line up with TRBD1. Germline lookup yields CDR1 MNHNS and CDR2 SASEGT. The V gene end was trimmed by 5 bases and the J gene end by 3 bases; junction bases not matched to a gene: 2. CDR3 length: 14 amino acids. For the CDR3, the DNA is TGTGCCAGCAGTACAGGGGGGTCTAATGAAAAACTGTTTTTT. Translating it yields CASSTGGSNEKLFF.